Shown below are 18 T cell receptor beta chains from a single sample sequenced in a study of cytomegalovirus exposure and HLA in healthy donors. Primers for the PCR totalled 60 Vbeta and 13 Jbeta. Profiling relied on immunoSEQ multiplex PCR, and the TCRdb table lists in-frame clones only, not all of them. The profile covers roughly 120,000 clones, with approximately 80% appearing a single time and roughly 1.5% taken by the ten largest. What was sequenced was PBMCs. These receptors came from a woman aged 18-30 years in good health and CMV-seronegative.

V and J are TRBV11-2 and TRBJ2-3; the match to TRBD2 covers 8 bases. Unmatched junction bases numbered 6, after V lost 0 bases and J lost 4 bases. This CDR3 is 16 amino acids long. CDR1 and CDR2 from the germline V gene are SGHAT and FQNNGV. The CDR3 protein is CASSLELGLAADTQYF. The CDR3 DNA follows: TGTGCCAGCAGCTTAGAGTTAGGACTAGCTGCAGATACGCAGTATTTT.

The CDR3 region has the DNA TGTGCCAGCAGCTTCACATGGGCCCCGAGTCAGCCCCAGCATTTT. This gives the protein CASSFTWAPSQPQHF. The rearrangement uses TRBV11-2 and TRBJ1-5; D unclear. The germline V and J ends were trimmed by 3 bases and 6 bases, with 15 bases remaining between them. This CDR3 is built from 15 residues. Looked up from germline, CDR1 is SGHAT and CDR2 is FQNNGV.

This chain links TRBV27 with TRBJ1-5; 9 bases fit TRBD1. The CDR3 loop spans 15 amino acids. V was pared by 5 bases and J by 4 bases, with 6 bases of the junction left unmatched. CDR1 and CDR2 (germline): MNHEY, SMNVEV (reference sequence). The CDR3 DNA follows: TGTGCCAGCAGTCCCGGACAGGGGCGGAATCAGCCCCAGCATTTT. Amino acid sequence: CASSPGQGRNQPQHF.

This chain connects TRBV27 to TRBJ2-3; a possible D gene is TRBD2 (6 bases). Germline CDR1 MNHEY, CDR2 SMNVEV (reference sequence). Trimming shortened V by 3 bases and J by 5 bases, and 21 bases separated the two germline ends. The CDR3 totals 17 residues. This CDR3 is CASSFPGVGGALDTQYF. CDR3 sequence (DNA): TGTGCCAGCAGTTTCCCCGGTGTGGGGGGTGCTTTAGATACGCAGTATTTT.

The CDR3 sequence: CASSPGTGVGGYTF. As DNA, the CDR3 is TGTGCCAGCAGCCCCGGGACAGGGGTGGGGGGCTACACCTTC. This chain links TRBV27 with TRBJ1-2; 10 positions agree with TRBD1. Germline V gives CDR1 MNHEY, CDR2 SMNVEV (reference sequence). V shed 6 bases, J shed 8 bases, and the junction held 9 bases outside the gene matches. This CDR3 region has 14 residues.

J is TRBJ2-1 and V is TRBV7-9; tentative D call: TRBD2 (5 bases). Germline-derived CDR1 and CDR2 are SEHNR and FQNEAQ (reference sequence). The CDR3 extends over 15 amino acids. V was pared by 2 bases and J by 0 bases, with 8 bases between. For the CDR3, the DNA is TGTGCCAGCAGCTTAAAAGGGAGCTCCTACAATGAGCAGTTCTTC. Translating it yields CASSLKGSSYNEQFF.

The chain recombines TRBV27 with TRBJ2-3; 9 positions match TRBD1. There are 16 residues in the CDR3. Losses at the gene ends were 8 bases for V and 6 bases for J; bases not matched to a gene: 15. Germline V gene sequence: CDR1 MNHEY, CDR2 SMNVEV (reference sequence). The CDR3 is CASVKGTGSPGDTQYF. The DNA for the CDR3 is TGTGCCAGCGTGAAAGGGACAGGGTCACCCGGGGATACGCAGTATTTT.

This clone showed up just a few times. This chain uses TRBV2 with TRBJ2-3; maybe TRBD2 (7 bases). CDR3 size: 13 residues. V was cut by 6 bases and J by 4 bases, with 11 bases left in between. Germline V gene lookup returns CDR1 SNHLY and CDR2 FYNNEI. The chain's CDR3 is CASSRGAADTQYF. Here the CDR3 DNA reads TGTGCCAGCAGCCGGGGGGCAGCAGATACGCAGTATTTT.

J is TRBJ1-5 and V is TRBV4-1; weak D call: TRBD1 (5 bases). CDR3 length: 17 amino acids. CDR1 is MGHRA, CDR2 YSYEKL, per germline. V was shortened by 1 base and J by 4 bases, with 17 bases between the two germline ends. The CDR3 loop reads CASSQGPGGRPNQPQHF. The CDR3, as DNA: TGCGCCAGCAGCCAAGGGCCCGGGGGTAGACCTAATCAGCCCCAGCATTTT.

The chain recombines TRBV5-1 with TRBJ2-3; no definite D call. The germline V and J ends were trimmed by 0 bases and 1 base, with 6 bases remaining between them. Germline V gene data show CDR1 as SGHRS and CDR2 as YFSETQ. This CDR3 contains 14 residues. DNA of the CDR3: TGCGCCAGCAGCTTGGCCCGGGGCACAGATACGCAGTATTTT. It encodes CASSLARGTDTQYF.

The chain employs TRBV10-2 and TRBJ2-2; 10 nucleotides agree with TRBD2. This CDR3 spans 15 amino acids. With 7 bases clipped from V and 1 base from J, the junction kept 3 bases outside the gene matches. Germline-derived CDR1 and CDR2 are WSHSY and SAAADI. CDR3 nucleotides: TGCGCCAGCACCAGGACTAGCGGGAACACCGGGGAGCTGTTTTTT. Residues: CASTRTSGNTGELFF.

The V and J genes are TRBV5-5 and TRBJ2-7; TRBD2 matches 7 bases. The CDR3 has 15 amino acids. Germline-derived CDR1 and CDR2 are SGHKS and YYEKEE (reference sequence). V lost 7 bases to trimming and J lost 2 bases; unmatched junction nucleotides: 12. The CDR3 nucleotides read TGTGCCAGCTCAAATCGGGGCGGGAGCACCTACGAGCAGTACTTC. Translating gives CASSNRGGSTYEQYF. Based on the CDR3 plus reference TRBV5-5 and TRBJ2-7, the full variable domain is DAGVTQSPTHLIKTRGQQVTLRCSPISGHKSVSWYQQVLGQGPQFIFQYYEKEERGRGNFPDRFSARQFPNYSSELNVNALLLGDSALYLCASSNRGGSTYEQYFGPGTRLTVT.

The V call is TRBV11-2, the J call TRBJ1-1; no clear D. V was cut by 0 bases and J by 5 bases, with 7 bases left in between. The CDR3 runs 13 residues. Looked up from germline, CDR1 is SGHAT and CDR2 is FQNNGV. The CDR3 nucleotides are TGTGCCAGCAGCTTAGACCTGCGGACTGAAGCTTTCTTT. Amino acid sequence: CASSLDLRTEAFF.

V and J are TRBV12-5 and TRBJ2-3, with 7 nucleotides matching TRBD1. The CDR3 has 13 residues. Germline V lookup: CDR1 LGHNT, CDR2 FRNRAP. CDR3 sequence (DNA): TGTGCCAGCCAGGGGGTTCTCACAGATACGCAGTATTTT. It codes for CASQGVLTDTQYF.

The DNA of the CDR3 is TGTGCCAGCAGGGTTAGGGGGTACGAGCAGTACTTC. Encoded protein: CASRVRGYEQYF. The gene calls are TRBV6-1 and TRBJ2-7; the D gene is possibly TRBD1 (6 bases). Germline V CDR1 and CDR2: MNHNS, SASEGT. This CDR3 has 12 residues. Deletions cut 6 bases from V and 4 bases from J, with 10 bases between.

With regard to this clone: The junction differs from germline at one of its ends, possibly a read error. The V gene is TRBV5-5, the J gene TRBJ2-6; TRBD2 is a possible D gene (6 bases). Germline-derived CDR1 and CDR2 are SGHKS and YYEKEE (reference sequence). This CDR3 region has 14 residues. CDR3 nucleotides: TGTGCCAGCAGCGGAGGGGTTGGGGCCAACGGCCTGACTTTC. Protein sequence: CASSGGVGANGLTF.

The chain is built from TRBV5-1 and TRBJ2-1, with 8 positions matching TRBD2. The CDR3 is made up of 15 amino acids. The V gene's germline CDR1 is SGHRS and CDR2 YFSETQ. V trimming: 0 bases; J trimming: 7 bases; junction bases outside the gene matches: 6. The CDR3 sequence is CASSLEGLVNNEQFF. CDR3 DNA: TGCGCCAGCAGCTTGGAGGGACTAGTGAATAATGAGCAGTTCTTC.

V gene TRBV7-6 combines with J gene TRBJ2-7; TRBD2 matches at 8 bases. CDR1 is SGHVS, CDR2 FNYEAQ, per germline. J was trimmed by 5 bases and V by 1 base; bases with no gene match: 13. The CDR3 runs 17 residues. The CDR3 bases are TGTGCCAGCAGCTTAGTCGGACTAGCAGATGACCTGGACGAGCAGTACTTC. It encodes CASSLVGLADDLDEQYF.